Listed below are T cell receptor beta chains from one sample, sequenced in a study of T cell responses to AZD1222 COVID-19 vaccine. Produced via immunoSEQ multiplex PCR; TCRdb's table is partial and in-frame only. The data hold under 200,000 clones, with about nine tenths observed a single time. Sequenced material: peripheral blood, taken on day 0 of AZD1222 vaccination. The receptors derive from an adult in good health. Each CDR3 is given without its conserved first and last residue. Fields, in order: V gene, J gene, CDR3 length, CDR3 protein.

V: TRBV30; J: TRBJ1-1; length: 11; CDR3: AWKRGLNTEAF
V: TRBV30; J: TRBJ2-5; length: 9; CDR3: ACSVAETQY
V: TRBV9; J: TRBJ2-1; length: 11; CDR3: ASSKGQGNEQF
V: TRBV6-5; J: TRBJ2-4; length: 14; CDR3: ASSYPQGRAKNIQY
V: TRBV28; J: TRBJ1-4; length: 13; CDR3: ASSSTGQPNEKLF
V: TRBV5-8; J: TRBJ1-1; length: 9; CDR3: ASSRRQRAF
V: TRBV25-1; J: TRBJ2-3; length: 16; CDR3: ASSENPGLPLSTDTQY
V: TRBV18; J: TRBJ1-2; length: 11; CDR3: ASSKPGQSSYT
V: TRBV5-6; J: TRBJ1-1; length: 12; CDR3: ASTQNRGRIGAF
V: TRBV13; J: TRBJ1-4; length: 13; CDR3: ASSLTIATNEKLF
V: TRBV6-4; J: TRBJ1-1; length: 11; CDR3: ASSDGGQGRAF
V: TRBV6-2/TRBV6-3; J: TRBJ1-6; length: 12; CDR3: ASRYGSANSPLH
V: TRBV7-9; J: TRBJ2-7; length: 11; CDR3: ASSSRETYEQY
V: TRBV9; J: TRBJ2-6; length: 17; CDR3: ASSVDRTGVYSGANVLT
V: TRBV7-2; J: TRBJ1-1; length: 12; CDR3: ASSLFGENTEAF
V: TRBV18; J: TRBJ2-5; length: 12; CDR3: ASSPLGAQETQY
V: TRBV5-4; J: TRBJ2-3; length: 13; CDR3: ASSRGQGGTDTQY
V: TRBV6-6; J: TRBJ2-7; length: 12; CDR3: ASRAGGVSYEQY
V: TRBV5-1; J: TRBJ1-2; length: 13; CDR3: ASSLNRDRGPGYT
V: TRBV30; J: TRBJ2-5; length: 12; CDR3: AWSPSGSQETQY
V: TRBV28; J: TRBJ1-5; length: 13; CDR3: ASLNLGPLNQPQH
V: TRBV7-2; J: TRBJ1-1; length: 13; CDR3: ASSLSAAMNTEAF
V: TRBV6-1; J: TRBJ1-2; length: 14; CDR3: ASSGISGTGNYGYT
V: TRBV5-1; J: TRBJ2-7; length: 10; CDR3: ASSLRSGSPV
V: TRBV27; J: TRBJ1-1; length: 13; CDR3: ASSFNQKMNTEAF
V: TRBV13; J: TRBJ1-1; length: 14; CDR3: ASSLWRRPMNTEAF
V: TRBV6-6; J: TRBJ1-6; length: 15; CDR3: ASSRGPPSSYNSPLH
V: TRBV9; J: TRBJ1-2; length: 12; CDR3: ASSPQVANYGYT
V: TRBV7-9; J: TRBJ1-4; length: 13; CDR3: ASSLEGQPNEKLF
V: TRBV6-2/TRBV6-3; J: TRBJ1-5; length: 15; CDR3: ASSYSTDHLREQPQH
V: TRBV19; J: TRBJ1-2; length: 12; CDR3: ASTTRGGSYGYT
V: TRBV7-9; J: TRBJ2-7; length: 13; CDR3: ASSLFGGGTYEQY
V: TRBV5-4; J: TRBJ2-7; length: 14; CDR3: ASSPEGAGNSYEQY